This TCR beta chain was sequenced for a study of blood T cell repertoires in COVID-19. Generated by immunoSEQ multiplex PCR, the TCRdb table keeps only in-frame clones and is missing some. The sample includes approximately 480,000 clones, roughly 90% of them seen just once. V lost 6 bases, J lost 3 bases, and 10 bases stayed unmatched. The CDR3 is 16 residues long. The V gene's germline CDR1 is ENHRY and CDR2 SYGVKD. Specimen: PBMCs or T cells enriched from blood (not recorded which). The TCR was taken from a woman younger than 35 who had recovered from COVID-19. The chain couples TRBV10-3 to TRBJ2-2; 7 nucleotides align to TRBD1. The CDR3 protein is CAIRSRGPGDTGELFF. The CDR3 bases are TGTGCCATCAGGAGTAGGGGGCCGGGCGACACCGGGGAGCTGTTTTTT.